Following are 5 T cell receptor beta chains from one sample sequenced in a study of T cell repertoires in cytomegalovirus infection. TCRdb itself ran the reads through MiXCR, one entry per CDR3 protein. Among about 260,000 distinct CDR3 sequences listed, 8% to 9.5% were seen once. What was sequenced was PBMCs. The receptor source for this set is a human donor in good health (CMV status not recorded). Some clones in this sample may be carry-over from other donors' samples.

This clonotype was picked up a small number of times. The chain links TRBV20-1 to TRBJ2-5, with D perhaps TRBD1 or TRBD2 (5 bases each). The CDR3 runs 15 residues. CDR1 DFQATT and CDR2 SNEGSKA come from the germline V gene (reference sequence). V was trimmed by 1 base and J by 0 bases, leaving 12 bases between them. This CDR3 reads CSARAWGTDQETQYF. The CDR3 nucleotides read TGCAGTGCTAGAGCGTGGGGGACGGACCAAGAGACCCAGTACTTC.

The rearrangement joins TRBV7-2 to TRBJ2-5; TRBD2 agrees at 7 bases. With V trimmed by 4 bases and J by 2 bases, 13 bases remained unmatched. Per the germline V gene, CDR1 is SGHTA and CDR2 is FQGNSA. The CDR3 totals 17 residues. CDR3 coding DNA: TGTGCCAGCAGCTCCTTCACTTGGGAGGGCATACAAGAGACCCAGTACTTC. Its translation is CASSSFTWEGIQETQYF.

The sample holds many counts of this clonotype. The chain has TRBV27 and TRBJ1-1; 8 nucleotides align to TRBD1. The CDR3 is made up of 14 amino acids. Germline CDR1 and CDR2: MNHEY and SMNVEV (reference sequence). V gave up 5 bases and J gave up 8 bases; unmatched junction bases: 10. The CDR3 region is CASSRTGGAREAFF. The CDR3 bases are TGTGCCAGCAGTCGAACAGGGGGGGCGAGAGAAGCTTTCTTT.

V usage is TRBV9 and J usage is TRBJ2-1; D remains unclear. There are 13 residues in the CDR3. V shed 0 bases and J shed 3 bases, with 4 bases lying between them. In germline, CDR1 is SGDLS, CDR2 YYNGEE. The DNA of the CDR3 is TGTGCCAGCAGCGTAGAGGGCTACAATGAGCAGTTCTTC. This sequence encodes CASSVEGYNEQFF.

This chain uses TRBV24-1 with TRBJ2-2; TRBD1 aligns across 8 bases. Germline V gene lookup returns CDR1 KGHDR and CDR2 SFDVKD. Unmatched junction bases numbered 13, after V lost 5 bases and J lost 6 bases. The CDR3 loop spans 17 amino acids. The CDR3 sequence: CATSVARGPGLPGELFF. DNA of the CDR3: TGTGCCACCAGTGTCGCCAGGGGGCCAGGGTTACCCGGGGAGCTGTTTTTT.